Listed here are 22 T cell receptor beta chains from one sample, sequenced in a study of glioma-infiltrating T cells. TCR alpha and beta CDR3 regions were amplified from RNA using iRepertoire nested multiplex PCR. Using its own MiXCR run on the multiplex PCR reads, TCRdb lists one record per CDR3 protein. The sample includes around 120,000 distinct CDR3 sequences, about 25% seen only once; the top ten take 25% to 30%. The sample consisted of glioma tissue, nonneoplastic brain tissue, or PBMCs (not recorded which). The receptors originated from a human donor with low-grade glioma or glioblastoma, undergoing nonglioma brain surgery, or in good health (not recorded which).

This clonotype appeared once. This may arise from a read error, as a much more abundant clone is one base away. J is TRBJ2-1 and V is TRBV7-6, with no clear D. Germline assignment: CDR1 SGHVS and CDR2 FNYEAQ. This CDR3 has 15 residues. The CDR3 protein is CAGSLEAYSYNEQFF. In nucleotides, the CDR3 is TGTGCCGGCAGCTTAGAGGCGTACTCCTACAATGAGCAGTTCTTC.

This clonotype was counted a few times. The CDR3 DNA is TGTGCCAGCAGTGCTGATAGCAATCAGCCCCAGCATTTT. This gives the protein CASSADSNQPQHF. The gene calls are TRBV2 and TRBJ1-5; no clear D gene. This CDR3 comprises 13 residues. Per germline, CDR1 SNHLY and CDR2 FYNNEI. Trimming stripped 4 bases from V and 0 bases from J, with 4 bases between.

The V gene is TRBV29-1, the J gene TRBJ2-3; the D gene is possibly TRBD1 (5 bases). V dropped 1 base and J dropped 6 bases, with 8 bases sitting between them. Per the germline V gene, CDR1 is SQVTM and CDR2 is ANQGSEA. The CDR3 has 12 amino acids. The CDR3, as DNA: TGCAGCGTTGAAGGGACAACGGATACGCAGTATTTT. Amino acid sequence: CSVEGTTDTQYF.

In DNA form, the CDR3 reads TGTGCCAGCAGCCAAGAGTCCGGGACAGGGAAGGTTGGAGCCAAAAACATTCAGTACTTC. It is translated as CASSQESGTGKVGAKNIQYF. The chain employs TRBV3-1 and TRBJ2-4; 9 positions agree with TRBD1. This CDR3 has 20 amino acids. V was pared by 0 bases and J by 0 bases, with 12 bases of the junction left unmatched. The germline V gene encodes CDR1 LGHDT and CDR2 YNNKEL (reference sequence). Using reference TRBV3-1 and TRBJ2-4 for the parts outside the CDR3, the full variable domain is DTAVSQTPKYLVTQMGNDKSIKCEQNLGHDTMYWYKQDSKKFLKIMFSYNNKELIINETVPNRFSPKSPDKAHLNLHINSLELGDSAVYFCASSQESGTGKVGAKNIQYFGAGTRLSVL.

Ten or more counts support this clonotype. This chain's CDR3 is CASSPYRGGTEAFF. The CDR3 DNA reads TGTGCCAGCAGTCCCTACAGGGGAGGAACTGAAGCTTTCTTT. The rearrangement links TRBV28 to TRBJ1-1; TRBD1 matches at 7 bases. V lost 5 bases, J lost 5 bases, and 8 bases stayed unmatched. Per the germline V gene, CDR1 is MDHEN and CDR2 is SYDVKM. There are 14 residues in the CDR3.

Remarks on this clonotype: Its ends do not fully match the called genes, so a read error is possible. The genes are TRBV5-1 and TRBJ1-2; 7 bases agree with TRBD1. The germline V gene encodes CDR1 SGHRS and CDR2 YFSETQ. The CDR3 extends over 13 amino acids. For the CDR3, the DNA is TGCGCCAGCAGCTGGGACAGCCACTATGTCTACACCTTC. This translates into CASSWDSHYVYTF.

This clonotype was seen many times. The rearrangement links TRBV4-1 to TRBJ2-5; TRBD1 might be the D (5 bases). V lost 1 base and J 1 base, leaving 7 bases between the germline ends. The germline CDR1 and CDR2 sequences are MGHRA and YSYEKL. The CDR3 loop spans 14 amino acids. The CDR3 DNA is TGCGCCAGCAGCCAAGGGACACTCCAAGAGACCCAGTACTTC. Amino acids: CASSQGTLQETQYF.

The V and J genes are TRBV6-1 and TRBJ2-1; 8 bases are shared with TRBD2. CDR1 is MNHNS and CDR2 is SASEGT in the germline V gene. V lost 6 bases and J lost 10; bases outside the gene matches: 14. This CDR3 comprises 15 residues. The CDR3 DNA is TGTGCCAGCAGCTCCCCACGGGGGGGATCTCGGGAGCAGTTCTTC. Translated: CASSSPRGGSREQFF.

This clonotype appeared a few times. The chain links TRBV6-1 to TRBJ2-5; D is possibly TRBD1 or TRBD2 (5 bases each). In germline, CDR1 is MNHNS, CDR2 SASEGT. The ends were cut back, 6 bases at V and 1 base at J, with 15 bases in the middle. The CDR3 covers 15 residues. CDR3: CASSVGTVGQETQYF. In DNA form, the CDR3 reads TGTGCCAGCAGCGTCGGGACCGTAGGCCAAGAGACCCAGTACTTC.

This clonotype occurred a few times. V gene TRBV27 combines with J gene TRBJ1-6; D gene uncertain. Germline V gives CDR1 MNHEY, CDR2 SMNVEV (reference sequence). The CDR3 covers 16 residues. Trimming removed 0 bases from V and 8 bases from J, with 14 bases in between. The DNA for the CDR3 is TGTGCCAGCAGTTTATCCGGGGTAATCGAGGATTCACCCCTCCACTTT. It translates to CASSLSGVIEDSPLHF.

To note about this clonotype: A much larger clone is a single base away; this may be a read error. V and J are TRBV27 and TRBJ1-2, with 7 bases matching TRBD1. CDR1 and CDR2 (germline): MNHEY, SMNVEV (reference sequence). This CDR3 is built from 13 residues. Trimming cost V 8 bases and J 8 bases; bases outside gene matches: 11. The CDR3 loop reads CASGSNRGRGYTF. The CDR3 nucleotides are TGTGCCAGCGGTTCTAACAGGGGAAGAGGCTACACCTTC.

The table lists this clonotype with a few counts. The chain recombines TRBV28 with TRBJ2-5; 9 nucleotides match TRBD1. There are 15 residues in the CDR3. The germline V gene has CDR1 MDHEN and CDR2 SYDVKM. V trimming: 6 bases; J trimming: 5 bases; junction bases outside the gene matches: 10. The CDR3 DNA reads TGTGCCAGCAGCTGGGGACAGGGAAATCGGGAGACCCAGTACTTC. Its protein is CASSWGQGNRETQYF.

This clonotype has more than one count but fewer than ten. One junction end does not reproduce the germline sequence, and a read error may be involved. The rearrangement joins TRBV13 to TRBJ2-1; D is unclear. Per germline, CDR1 PRHDT and CDR2 FYEKMQ (reference sequence). This CDR3 has 12 amino acids. CDR3 sequence reads: CASSLASGTLLF. For the CDR3, the DNA is TGTGCCAGCAGCTTAGCCTCAGGAACCCTGCTCTTC. The variable domain in full, completed from reference TRBV13 and TRBJ2-1, reads AAGVIQSPRHLIKEKRETATLKCYPIPRHDTVYWYQQGPGQDPQFLISFYEKMQSDKGSIPDRFSAQQFSDYHSELNMSSLELGDSALYFCASSLASGTLLFGPGTRLTVL.

This chain connects TRBV25-1 to TRBJ1-4; TRBD1 agrees at 9 bases. The germline V gene encodes CDR1 MGHDK and CDR2 SYGVNS. Unmatched junction bases numbered 5, after V lost 8 bases and J lost 4 bases. CDR3 length: 14 amino acids. The CDR3 DNA reads TGTGCCAGCCAGACGGACAGGGGTAATGAAAAACTGTTTTTT. Protein product: CASQTDRGNEKLFF.

The chain is built from TRBV7-2 and TRBJ2-6; D not certain. The CDR3 loop spans 14 amino acids. Looked up from germline, CDR1 is SGHTA and CDR2 is FQGNSA. Trimming removed 5 bases at V and 4 bases at J, with 9 bases between. The CDR3 is CASSAPRGANVLTF. The CDR3 nucleotides read TGTGCCAGCAGCGCTCCTCGGGGGGCCAACGTCCTGACTTTC. Supplemented by reference TRBV7-2 and TRBJ2-6, the full variable domain reads GAGVSQSPSNKVTEKGKDVELRCDPISGHTALYWYRQSLGQGLEFLIYFQGNSAPDKSGLPSDRFSAERTGGSVSTLTIQRTQQEDSAVYLCASSAPRGANVLTFGAGSRLTVL.

This clonotype was seen only a few times. V usage is TRBV24-1 and J usage is TRBJ2-5; D is undetermined. The CDR3 consists of 15 residues. The V and J ends lost 1 base and 1 base respectively, with 9 bases between them. The germline gives CDR1 KGHDR, CDR2 SFDVKD. In DNA form, the CDR3 reads TGTGCCACCAGTGATTTAGGCGCCCCCCAAGAGACCCAGTACTTC. It specifies CATSDLGAPQETQYF.

Notes on this clonotype: Lacking the conserved final phenylalanine or tryptophan, this CDR3 likely reflects a read error. For the CDR3, the DNA is TGTGCCAGCAGTTCCAGTGCCGGGACAGTGAGGACCTACAATGAGCAGTTCCTC. It encodes CASSSSAGTVRTYNEQFL. The gene calls are TRBV27 and TRBJ2-1; 7 bases map to TRBD1. This CDR3 spans 18 amino acids. V dropped 4 bases and J dropped 2; count of bases not matched to a gene: 14. CDR1 is MNHEY and CDR2 is SMNVEV in the germline V gene (reference sequence).

This clonotype turned up a few times. V and J are TRBV25-1 and TRBJ2-5; a possible D gene is TRBD1 (6 bases). In germline, CDR1 is MGHDK, CDR2 SYGVNS. The CDR3 is 15 amino acids. V was pared by 2 bases and J by 2 bases, with 12 bases between. The CDR3 DNA sequence: TGTGCCAGCAGTGAAGAAGGACAGCCTCAAGAGACCCAGTACTTC. It specifies CASSEEGQPQETQYF.

This clonotype was recorded at least ten times. The J gene is TRBJ2-1, the V gene TRBV7-9; D remains ambiguous. With 5 bases removed from V and 4 bases from J, the gap between germline ends came to 15 bases. Germline V CDR1 and CDR2: SEHNR, FQNEAQ (reference sequence). This CDR3 is 15 amino acids long. CDR3 in amino acids: CASSPRLELYNEQFF. The CDR3 nucleotides are TGTGCCAGCAGCCCGAGACTGGAACTGTACAATGAGCAGTTCTTC.

This clonotype was detected only a few times. The chain joins TRBV6-1 to TRBJ1-3, with TRBD1 matching 8 bases. V lost 3 bases, J lost 3 bases, and 7 bases stayed unmatched. In germline, CDR1 is MNHNS, CDR2 SASEGT. The CDR3 is 16 amino acids. CDR3 DNA: TGTGCCAGCAGTGATCACAGGGGGGCTCTTGGAAACACCATATATTTT. As protein: CASSDHRGALGNTIYF.

This clonotype was counted ten times or more. V is TRBV20-1 and J is TRBJ1-5; D remains unclear. The CDR3 runs to 12 residues. V dropped 0 bases and J dropped 3 bases, with 3 bases sitting between them. Germline CDR1 and CDR2: DFQATT and SNEGSKA (reference sequence). The CDR3 region is CSARDLNQPQHF. The CDR3 DNA sequence: TGCAGTGCTAGAGATCTCAATCAGCCCCAGCATTTT.

This rearrangement joins TRBV2 to TRBJ1-3; the D gene is possibly TRBD1 (6 bases). Germline assignment: CDR1 SNHLY and CDR2 FYNNEI. The V end was cut by 4 bases, the J end by 2 bases, with 15 bases between. The CDR3 spans 16 residues. The CDR3 DNA follows: TGTGCCAGCAGTGGGTACAGGGCTCAGGCTGGAAACACCATATATTTT. Protein product: CASSGYRAQAGNTIYF.